Listed below are T cell receptor beta chains from one sample, sequenced in a study of neurological immune-mediated disorders. TCRdb ran MiXCR on the 5' RACE reads and lists one entry per CDR3 protein. The data hold 25,000 to 35,000 distinct CDR3 sequences, with 4.5% to 7% observed a single time. Sequencing input: CD4+ T cells from blood. These receptors were taken from a woman aged 50 to 60 in good health. Both conserved end residues are part of each CDR3. D genes are given only for firm matches. Size is stated for part of the rows, as once, few or many counts, or as a class when the clone is expanded.

V	D	size	J	CDR3	DNA
TRBV10-3	TRBD2	many	TRBJ2-1	CAISEPVAGGHKNEQFF	TGTGCCATCAGTGAGCCAGTAGCGGGAGGACACAAGAATGAGCAGTTCTTC
TRBV11-2	.	many	TRBJ1-2	CASSLEASAYGYTF	TGTGCCAGCAGCTTAGAGGCGTCAGCCTATGGCTACACCTTC
TRBV2	TRBD1	many	TRBJ1-5	CASSEGTGGRHF	TGTGCCAGCAGTGAAGGGACAGGGGGACGGCATTTT
TRBV30	.	many	TRBJ1-2	CAWSVTTGNYGYTF	TGTGCCTGGAGCGTCACCACAGGGAACTATGGCTACACCTTC
TRBV29-1	.	many	TRBJ2-7	CSVRVGSYEQYF	TGCAGCGTCAGGGTGGGCTCCTACGAGCAGTACTTC
TRBV5-1	.	medium-sized	TRBJ1-4	CASSLGATNEKLFF	TGCGCCAGCAGCTTGGGGGCAACTAATGAAAAACTGTTTTTT
TRBV7-9	.	many	TRBJ2-5	CASSLWSGTQETQYF	TGTGCCAGCAGCTTGTGGAGCGGGACACAAGAGACCCAGTACTTC
TRBV10-1	TRBD1	many	TRBJ2-7	CASSEARGRVEQYF	TGCGCCAGCAGTGAAGCCAGGGGGCGGGTGGAGCAGTACTTC
TRBV7-2	TRBD2	many	TRBJ2-7	CASSPGTGSTGGRSSYEQYF	TGTGCCAGCAGCCCGGGGACTGGCTCCACGGGGGGGAGGAGCTCCTACGAGCAGTACTTC
TRBV28	.	many	TRBJ1-1	CASIQQGNTEAFF	TGTGCCAGCATACAACAGGGTAACACTGAAGCTTTCTTT
TRBV20-1	TRBD1	many	TRBJ1-5	CSARVEQGMGNQPQHF	TGCAGTGCTAGAGTCGAACAGGGGATGGGCAATCAGCCCCAGCATTTT
TRBV15	.	many	TRBJ1-4	CATSRDPQGFNEKLFF	TGTGCCACCAGCAGAGACCCTCAGGGTTTTAATGAAAAACTGTTTTTT
TRBV28	.	many	TRBJ1-5	CASSFRSGVGEVRNQPQHF	TGTGCCAGCAGTTTTAGGAGCGGGGTAGGGGAGGTTCGTAATCAGCCCCAGCATTTT
TRBV20-1	.	many	TRBJ1-1	CSASRSQGMNTEAFF	TGCAGTGCTAGTCGTTCTCAGGGGATGAACACTGAAGCTTTCTTT
TRBV29-1	TRBD1	many	TRBJ1-1	CSARDRLNTEAFF	TGCAGCGCCCGGGACAGGTTGAACACTGAAGCTTTCTTT
TRBV12-3/TRBV12-4	.	many	TRBJ2-3	CASSPGSHTQYF	TGTGCCAGCAGCCCCGGCTCCCATACGCAGTATTTT
TRBV3-1	.	medium-sized	TRBJ1-1	CASSSNGARVNTEAFF	TGTGCCAGCAGTTCCAACGGGGCCAGGGTGAACACTGAAGCTTTCTTT
TRBV29-1	.	many	TRBJ1-1	CSVENPTGARTEAFF	TGCAGCGTTGAAAATCCTACGGGGGCGCGCACTGAAGCTTTCTTT
TRBV11-2	.	many	TRBJ1-6	CASSLEPGRNSPLHF	TGTGCCAGCAGCTTAGAACCGGGGCGGAATTCACCCCTCCACTTT
TRBV3-1	.	.	TRBJ1-2	CASSPKQGVYGYTF	TGTGCCAGCAGCCCAAAACAGGGTGTCTATGGCTACACCTTC
TRBV5-1	.	many	TRBJ1-1	CASSLGVSRTEAFF	TGCGCCAGCAGCTTAGGGGTCTCGAGGACTGAAGCTTTCTTT
TRBV20-1	.	many	TRBJ2-1	CRAGPGSNEQFF	TGCAGGGCGGGACCGGGTTCCAATGAGCAGTTCTTC
TRBV11-1	.	many	TRBJ2-2	CASRRGTGHTGELFF	TGTGCCAGCAGGAGGGGGACTGGCCACACCGGGGAGCTGTTTTTT
TRBV27	TRBD1	many	TRBJ2-7	CASSLRGDRGPYEQYF	TGTGCCAGCAGTTTACGCGGGGACAGGGGTCCGTACGAGCAGTACTTC
TRBV29-1	TRBD1	.	TRBJ1-1	CSVERQGAGNTEAFF	TGCAGCGTTGAACGACAGGGGGCTGGGAACACTGAAGCTTTCTTT
TRBV10-3	TRBD1	many	TRBJ2-1	CAISESTGGPINEQFF	TGTGCCATCAGTGAGTCGACAGGGGGCCCGATCAATGAGCAGTTCTTC
TRBV5-1	TRBD1	many	TRBJ2-5	CASSLGQGWETQYF	TGCGCCAGCAGCTTGGGACAGGGCTGGGAGACCCAGTACTTC
TRBV6-2/TRBV6-3	.	.	TRBJ1-1	CASRPGQWGTEAFF	TGTGCCAGCAGACCAGGACAATGGGGCACTGAAGCTTTCTTT
TRBV9	.	many	TRBJ1-4	CASSTSGVINEKLFF	TGTGCCAGCAGCACCTCAGGTGTTATTAATGAAAAACTGTTTTTT
TRBV7-6	.	many	TRBJ2-7	CASSLTDVSAYEQYF	TGTGCCAGCAGCTTAACGGACGTGTCAGCCTACGAGCAGTACTTC
TRBV7-2	.	many	TRBJ2-3	CASSDRYSTDTQYF	TGTGCCAGCAGCGACAGATACTCCACAGATACGCAGTATTTT
TRBV6-5	.	many	TRBJ1-2	CASSSLRGGNYGYTF	TGTGCCAGCAGTTCCCTCAGGGGAGGTAACTATGGCTACACCTTC
TRBV20-1	TRBD1	many	TRBJ2-3	CSAEQGLWPETDTQYF	TGCAGTGCTGAACAGGGGTTGTGGCCAGAAACAGATACGCAGTATTTT
TRBV7-3	.	many	TRBJ1-1	CASSIGVNTEAFF	TGTGCCAGCAGTATAGGAGTGAACACTGAAGCTTTCTTT
TRBV18	TRBD1	many	TRBJ2-7	CASLPGTGTYEQYF	TGTGCCAGCTTACCAGGGACAGGGACCTACGAGCAGTACTTC
TRBV4-3	.	many	TRBJ2-3	CASSAPGFDTQYF	TGCGCCAGCAGCGCCCCAGGGTTCGATACGCAGTATTTT
TRBV5-6	TRBD2	few	TRBJ2-3	CASSLPSGGRPDTQYF	TGTGCCAGCAGCTTGCCCAGCGGGGGGCGCCCAGATACGCAGTATTTT
TRBV6-2/TRBV6-3	TRBD2	many	TRBJ2-3	CASRNPGLGLDTQYF	TGTGCCAGCAGGAATCCGGGACTAGGATTGGATACGCAGTATTTT
TRBV5-1	.	many	TRBJ1-3	CASSSGPGSGNTIYF	TGCGCCAGCAGCTCGGGGCCCGGTTCTGGAAACACCATATATTTT
TRBV11-2	.	many	TRBJ2-1	CASSLESGHYNEQFF	TGTGCCAGCAGCTTAGAGAGCGGACACTACAATGAGCAGTTCTTC
TRBV5-8	.	many	TRBJ2-4	CASSGGQGRDIQYF	TGTGCCAGCAGCGGCGGGCAGGGGAGGGACATTCAGTACTTC
TRBV7-9	.	many	TRBJ1-1	CASSLRDSNTEAFF	TGTGCCAGCAGCCTAAGAGACAGTAACACTGAAGCTTTCTTT